The sequence of this T cell receptor (beta chain) was determined in a study of T-cell reconstitution after alpha-beta-depleted transplantation in children. Unique molecular identifiers featured in how the TCRbeta library was prepared. TCRdb redid the calling of the PCR reads with MiXCR, one entry per CDR3 protein. Of a few hundred thousand distinct CDR3 sequences in the sample, about 20% were seen once. CDR3 length equals 14 residues. CDR1 is SGDLS, CDR2 YYNGEE, per germline. V was cut by 3 bases and J by 3 bases, with 13 bases left in between. This receptor was obtained from a human donor who donated a stem cell graft to a child with acute myeloid leukemia. Source: PBMCs from the stem cell graft donor, taken from the stem cell graft. The V call is TRBV9, the J call TRBJ2-7; possible D gene TRBD2, 6 bases. The CDR3: CASSASTSLYEQYF. CDR3 coding DNA: TGTGCCAGCAGCGCCTCAACTAGCCTCTACGAGCAGTACTTC.